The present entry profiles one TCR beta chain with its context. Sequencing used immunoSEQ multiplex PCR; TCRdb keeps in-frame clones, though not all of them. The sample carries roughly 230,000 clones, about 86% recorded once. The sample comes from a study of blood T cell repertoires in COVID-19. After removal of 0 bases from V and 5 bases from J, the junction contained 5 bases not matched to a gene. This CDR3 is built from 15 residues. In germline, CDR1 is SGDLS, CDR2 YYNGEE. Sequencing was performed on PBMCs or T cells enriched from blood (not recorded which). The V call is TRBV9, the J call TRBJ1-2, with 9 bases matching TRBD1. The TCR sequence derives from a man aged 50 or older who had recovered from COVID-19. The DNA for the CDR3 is TGTGCCAGCAGCGTAGGTAGGACAGGGGATTATGGCTACACCTTC. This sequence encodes CASSVGRTGDYGYTF.